This T cell receptor beta chain is from a study of neurological immune-mediated disorders. This CDR3 comprises 15 residues. Trimming left V 4 bases short and J 2 bases short, with 14 bases between. From germline, CDR1 is SGHNT and CDR2 YYREEE (reference sequence). TCRdb fed the 5' RACE reads into MiXCR, producing one record per CDR3 protein. This sample yields about 120,000 distinct CDR3 sequences, of which more than 2.5% are seen a single time; over 1% belongs to the top ten. This clonotype was picked up many times. Sequences were obtained from PBMCs. This clonotype was obtained from a woman in her thirties with multiple sclerosis. The rearrangement joins TRBV5-4 to TRBJ2-3; no firm D call. CDR3 sequence: CASSRSWPHTDTQYF. CDR3 DNA sequence: TGTGCCAGCAGCCGGAGCTGGCCCCACACAGATACGCAGTATTTT.